These T cell receptor beta chains were read from a single sample in a study of cytomegalovirus exposure and HLA in healthy donors. Clones were read by immunoSEQ multiplex PCR, and TCRdb kept only the in-frame ones, dropping some. The table lists about 180,000 clones, around 76% of them singletons. The sequenced sample was PBMCs. The receptors originated from a young woman in good health and CMV-seropositive. Both conserved end residues are part of each CDR3. Each record gives: clone size, V gene, J gene, D gene, CDR3 DNA, CDR3 protein. D genes are given only for firm matches. Part of the rows lack a size; the others show once, few, many or a class for expanded clones.

NA	TRBV28	TRBJ1-2	TRBD1	TGTGCCAGCAGTTGGACAGGGGAATATGGCTACACCTTC	CASSWTGEYGYTF
NA	TRBV30	TRBJ2-1	TRBD1	TGTGCCTGGAGTGTACAGGGGAATGAGCAGTTCTTC	CAWSVQGNEQFF
few	TRBV28	TRBJ1-5	NA	TGTGCCAGCAGCTGGGGGCAGGGTAACCAGCCCCAGCATTTT	CASSWGQGNQPQHF
NA	TRBV11-1	TRBJ2-7	TRBD1	TGTGCCAGCAGCTTAATAGGGACAGGGAGCTCCTCCTACGAGCAGTACTTC	CASSLIGTGSSSYEQYF
once	TRBV2	TRBJ2-2	NA	TGTGCCAGCAGTGTCCGGGGGGCTTATACCGGGGAGCTGTTTTTT	CASSVRGAYTGELFF
NA	TRBV4-1	TRBJ2-2	TRBD2	TGCGCCAGCAGCCAGGCTCTAGCGGGGGAAACCGGGGAGCTGTTTTTT	CASSQALAGETGELFF
NA	TRBV10-1	TRBJ1-1	NA	TGCGCCAGCAGTTCGGCCAGGGGCACTGAAGCTTTCTTT	CASSSARGTEAFF
NA	TRBV4-1	TRBJ2-3	TRBD2	TGCGCCAGCAGCCTGCGTAGAGCGGGGGCCCACACAGATACGCAGTATTTT	CASSLRRAGAHTDTQYF
NA	TRBV5-5	TRBJ2-7	TRBD1	TGTGCCAGCAGGCTAGACAGGGCCTACGAGCAGTACTTC	CASRLDRAYEQYF
NA	TRBV11-2	TRBJ1-2	NA	TGTGCCAGCAGCTTCGACACCTCTTATGGCTACACCTTC	CASSFDTSYGYTF
NA	TRBV29-1	TRBJ2-4	NA	TGCAGCGACCTTAGCCGGGATTTCACGGGAAACATTCAGTACTTC	CSDLSRDFTGNIQYF
NA	TRBV10-1	TRBJ2-7	NA	TGCGCCAGCAGCCCGGGGCAGGGGGGCGAGCAGTACTTC	CASSPGQGGEQYF
NA	TRBV9	TRBJ2-6	TRBD2	TGTGCCAGCAGCGCCGCGGGAGCGGGGGTGGGGGCCAACGTCCTGACTTTC	CASSAAGAGVGANVLTF
NA	TRBV11-2	TRBJ1-2	NA	TGTGCCAGCAGCTTAACAGGGCGCCTTTCATCTAACTATGGCTACACCTTC	CASSLTGRLSSNYGYTF
NA	TRBV28	TRBJ2-7	TRBD1	TGTGCCAGCAGTTCCGGGACAGCTAACTACGAGCAGTACTTC	CASSSGTANYEQYF
NA	TRBV5-1	TRBJ2-7	NA	TGCGCCAGCAGTTTTAACAGGGAGTACGAGCAGTACTTC	CASSFNREYEQYF
few	TRBV19	TRBJ1-1	TRBD1	TGTGCCAGTAGTAGCCGGGACAGGGACTTGGACACTGAAGCTTTCTTT	CASSSRDRDLDTEAFF
NA	TRBV5-5	TRBJ2-1	TRBD2	TGTGCCAGCAGCTTGCCGTCCGGGGGGTTCAATGAGCAGTTCTTC	CASSLPSGGFNEQFF
NA	TRBV7-9	TRBJ2-3	NA	TGTGCCAGCAGCTTAGCGGAGGCAGATACGCAGTATTTT	CASSLAEADTQYF
NA	TRBV5-6	TRBJ2-7	TRBD1	TGTGCCAGCAGCTTGGTGGTGGGACAGGGAGCAGGGGAGCAGTACTTC	CASSLVVGQGAGEQYF
NA	TRBV30	TRBJ2-7	NA	TGTGCCTGGAGCGCACCGGTGGGGCAGCAGTACTTC	CAWSAPVGQQYF
NA	TRBV6-1	TRBJ2-7	TRBD1	TGTGCCAGCAGTATACAGGGGCCATCCTACGAGCAGTACTTC	CASSIQGPSYEQYF
NA	TRBV28	TRBJ1-5	TRBD1	TGTGCCAGCAGTCCAGTACAGGGGTTAAATCAGCCCCAGCATTTT	CASSPVQGLNQPQHF
NA	TRBV6-4	TRBJ1-6	NA	TGTGCCAGCAGGAGGGGAGGGGATAATTCACCCCTCCACTTT	CASRRGGDNSPLHF
NA	TRBV9	TRBJ1-4	TRBD1	TGTGCCAGCAGCGCGGGGACAGGGAGTAATGAAAAACTGTTTTTT	CASSAGTGSNEKLFF
NA	TRBV4-3	TRBJ1-3	TRBD1	TGCGCCAGCAGCCAAGGACAGGGTTCGGGAAACACCATATATTTT	CASSQGQGSGNTIYF
NA	TRBV2	TRBJ2-7	TRBD1	TGTGCCAGCAGTCCAGGACAGGGACGATTCTACGAGCAGTACTTC	CASSPGQGRFYEQYF
NA	TRBV5-8	TRBJ2-3	NA	TGTGCCAGCAGCCCAGGGCAGGGGCAAGATACGCAGTATTTT	CASSPGQGQDTQYF
NA	TRBV29-1	TRBJ2-7	NA	TGCAGCGTTGCGCACGGTTCCTACGAGCAGTACTTC	CSVAHGSYEQYF
NA	TRBV28	TRBJ2-7	TRBD1	TGTGCCAGCAGTTTGAGGGACAGGAATTACGAGCAGTACTTC	CASSLRDRNYEQYF
NA	TRBV6-5	TRBJ2-6	NA	TGTGCCAGCAGAAGGACAGGGAGCGGGGCCAACGGCCTGACTTTC	CASRRTGSGANGLTF
NA	TRBV28	TRBJ1-5	NA	TGTGCCAGCAGTCAGTTTCAGCCCCAGCATTTT	CASSQFQPQHF
NA	TRBV27	TRBJ2-7	NA	TGTGCCAGCAGTCCCCGGACAGACCTGACCTCTGGCTCCTACGAGCAGTACTTC	CASSPRTDLTSGSYEQYF
NA	TRBV18	TRBJ1-2	NA	TGTGCCAGCTCACGTCTAGCCGGGAACTATGGCTACACCTTC	CASSRLAGNYGYTF
few	TRBV2	TRBJ1-5	NA	TGTGCCAGCAGTGAAAGGGTATGGGAGGGTGTCGTCCAGCCCCAGCATTTT	CASSERVWEGVVQPQHF
NA	TRBV5-1	TRBJ2-1	TRBD2	TGCGCCAGCAGCGCTACTACCGGGACTAGCTGGGGTGAGCAGTTCTTC	CASSATTGTSWGEQFF
NA	TRBV19	TRBJ2-5	TRBD1	TGTGCCAGTAGTCTTGACAGGGACCAAGAGACCCAGTACTTC	CASSLDRDQETQYF
NA	TRBV7-2	TRBJ2-7	TRBD1	TGTGCCAGCAGCTTACTTGGGACAGGGGCAGGCGTATACGAGCAGTACTTC	CASSLLGTGAGVYEQYF
NA	TRBV4-3	TRBJ2-6	TRBD2	TGCGCCAGCAGCCCCCATGGGACTAGGTTCCTCCCTGGGGCCAACGTCCTGACTTTC	CASSPHGTRFLPGANVLTF
few	TRBV5-1	TRBJ1-3	NA	TGCGCCAGCAGTCCAGGGGCCTCCGGAAACACCATATATTTT	CASSPGASGNTIYF
NA	TRBV30	TRBJ1-5	NA	TGTGCCTGGAGTCCCTTCCCAGACAGTAAAGAGCAGCCCCAGCATTTT	CAWSPFPDSKEQPQHF
NA	TRBV28	TRBJ1-1	NA	TGTGCCAGCAGGAAACAGGGGAACACTGAAGCTTTCTTT	CASRKQGNTEAFF
NA	TRBV10-3	TRBJ2-7	NA	TGTGCCATCAGCTTGGGGCCGACCTACGAGCAGTACTTC	CAISLGPTYEQYF
NA	TRBV7-8	TRBJ2-7	NA	TGTGCCAGCAGCTTACGGTCGAGCGAGCAGTACTTC	CASSLRSSEQYF
NA	TRBV6-1	TRBJ2-7	TRBD2	TGTGCCAGCAGTGTGCGGGGGGGCGGAAACGAGCAGTACTTC	CASSVRGGGNEQYF
NA	TRBV11-2	TRBJ1-1	NA	TGTGCCAGCAGCTTAGAACGGGAAACTGAAGCTTTCTTT	CASSLERETEAFF
NA	TRBV5-4	TRBJ1-3	NA	TGTGCCAGCAGCCTCAGGGGAGGAAACACCATATATTTT	CASSLRGGNTIYF
NA	TRBV11-2	TRBJ1-2	NA	TGTGCCAGCAGTCCTCCGTCGGGGAATGGCTACACCTTC	CASSPPSGNGYTF
NA	TRBV30	TRBJ2-7	TRBD2	TGTGCCTCGAGCGGGGGGGGCGCTCACGAGCAGTACTTC	CASSGGGAHEQYF
NA	TRBV5-1	TRBJ1-5	NA	TGCGCCAGCAGCTCGGACGGGGACTCCAATCAGCCCCAGCATTTT	CASSSDGDSNQPQHF
NA	TRBV9	TRBJ2-3	TRBD2	TGTGCCAGCAGCGATGGGACTAGCGGGGGACCTCGCACAGATACGCAGTATTTT	CASSDGTSGGPRTDTQYF
medium-sized	TRBV7-2	TRBJ2-5	NA	TGTGCCAGCAGCTTAGTAATCCTAGAGACCCAGTACTTC	CASSLVILETQYF